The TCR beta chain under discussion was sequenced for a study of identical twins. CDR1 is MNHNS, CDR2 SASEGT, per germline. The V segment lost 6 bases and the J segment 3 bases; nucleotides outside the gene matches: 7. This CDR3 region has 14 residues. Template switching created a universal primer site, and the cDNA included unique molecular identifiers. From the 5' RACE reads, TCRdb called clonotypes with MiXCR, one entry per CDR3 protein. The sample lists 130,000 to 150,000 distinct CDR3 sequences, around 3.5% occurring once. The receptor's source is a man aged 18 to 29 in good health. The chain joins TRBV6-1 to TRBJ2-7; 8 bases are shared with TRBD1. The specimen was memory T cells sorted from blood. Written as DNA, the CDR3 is TGTGCCAGCAGCCGCCTTGGACAGGGCTACGAGCAGTACGTC. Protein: CASSRLGQGYEQYV.